These T cell receptor beta chains were read from a single sample in a study of T cells after posttransplantation cyclophosphamide. Produced via immunoSEQ multiplex PCR; TCRdb's table is partial and in-frame only. The sample holds 650 or so clones; about 86% are singletons and the top ten take roughly 27%. Sequencing input: memory CD8+ T cells sorted from blood. Every receptor here comes from a man aged 40-49 years in good health, CMV-negative, and a related stem cell transplant donor. CDR3s include the opening cysteine and the closing phenylalanine or tryptophan. D genes are given only for firm matches. For some rows the clone size is stated as once, few or many, or as a class when expanded; others skip it.

abundance: -
len: 14
d_gene: TRBD1
j_gene: TRBJ2-7
v_gene: TRBV7-7
CDR3aa: CASSLATGAYEQYF
CDR3nt: TGTGCTAGCAGCTTAGCGACAGGGGCCTACGAGCAGTACTTC

abundance: -
len: 14
d_gene: TRBD2
j_gene: TRBJ2-7
v_gene: TRBV7-8
CDR3aa: CASSSGLAGYEQYF
CDR3nt: TGTGCCAGCAGCTCTGGACTAGCGGGCTACGAGCAGTACTTC

abundance: -
len: 13
d_gene: -
j_gene: TRBJ2-7
v_gene: TRBV2
CDR3aa: CAGLQGYSYEQYF
CDR3nt: TGTGCCGGACTACAGGGGTACTCCTACGAGCAGTACTTC

abundance: -
len: 15
d_gene: -
j_gene: TRBJ1-5
v_gene: TRBV28
CDR3aa: CASPRGGPSNQPQHF
CDR3nt: TGTGCCAGCCCCCGGGGAGGGCCTAGCAATCAGCCCCAGCATTTT

abundance: -
len: 17
d_gene: -
j_gene: TRBJ1-5
v_gene: TRBV27
CDR3aa: CASSLRGPGFGNQPQHF
CDR3nt: TGTGCCAGCAGTTTGCGCGGCCCGGGATTTGGCAATCAGCCCCAGCATTTT

abundance: -
len: 11
d_gene: TRBD2
j_gene: TRBJ2-7
v_gene: TRBV29-1
CDR3aa: CSVAGGGEQYF
CDR3nt: TGCAGCGTTGCGGGAGGGGGGGAGCAGTACTTC

abundance: -
len: 11
d_gene: -
j_gene: TRBJ2-7
v_gene: TRBV11-2
CDR3aa: CASSLYYEQYF
CDR3nt: TGTGCCAGCAGCTTATACTACGAGCAGTACTTC

abundance: -
len: 13
d_gene: TRBD2
j_gene: TRBJ2-1
v_gene: TRBV6-1
CDR3aa: CASGGLAANEQFF
CDR3nt: TGTGCCAGCGGTGGACTAGCGGCCAATGAGCAGTTCTTC

abundance: -
len: 14
d_gene: -
j_gene: TRBJ1-5
v_gene: TRBV19
CDR3aa: CASIGGQMNQPQHF
CDR3nt: TGTGCCAGTATCGGAGGGCAGATGAATCAGCCCCAGCATTTT

abundance: -
len: 14
d_gene: -
j_gene: TRBJ2-3
v_gene: TRBV19
CDR3aa: CASSFVAGTDTQYF
CDR3nt: TGTGCCAGTAGTTTTGTAGCCGGGACAGATACGCAGTATTTT

abundance: -
len: 14
d_gene: -
j_gene: TRBJ2-7
v_gene: TRBV2
CDR3aa: CASSFWDKAYEQYF
CDR3nt: TGTGCCAGCAGTTTTTGGGACAAAGCATACGAGCAGTACTTC

abundance: once
len: 16
d_gene: TRBD1
j_gene: TRBJ1-2
v_gene: TRBV6-4
CDR3aa: CASSDSPDRGNCGYTF
CDR3nt: TGTGCCAGCAGTGACTCCCCGGACAGGGGAAACTGTGGCTACACCTTC

abundance: -
len: 13
d_gene: -
j_gene: TRBJ2-7
v_gene: TRBV7-2
CDR3aa: CASSLGATYEQYF
CDR3nt: TGTGCCAGCAGCTTAGGGGCCACCTACGAGCAGTACTTC

abundance: -
len: 14
d_gene: TRBD2
j_gene: TRBJ2-1
v_gene: TRBV6-4
CDR3aa: CASSDSTSGSEQFF
CDR3nt: TGTGCCAGCAGTGACTCAACTAGCGGGAGTGAGCAGTTCTTC